This is a list of T cell receptor beta chains from one sample in a study of T cell clones after liver transplantation. Using immunoSEQ multiplex PCR, the repertoire was profiled, and TCRdb retains in-frame clones only, with some absent. The data hold around 100,000 clones, with approximately 78% observed a single time. The source material was CD4+ T cells from blood, sampled before liver transplant. The receptors derive from a human donor who received a liver transplant. CDR3s include the opening cysteine and the closing phenylalanine or tryptophan. The order of the fields is clone size, V gene, J gene, D gene, CDR3 DNA, CDR3 protein. A D gene is named only where the DNA matches it firmly. Some rows have no size entry. The others give once, few or many, or a class for an expanded clone.

size: -; V: TRBV20-1; J: TRBJ2-4; D: -; DNA: TGCAGTGCCCCGGACAGTTCTATTCAGTACTTC; CDR3: CSAPDSSIQYF
size: few; V: TRBV11-1; J: TRBJ2-5; D: -; DNA: TGTGCCAGCAGCTACACTTGGACAGAAGAGACCCAGTACTTC; CDR3: CASSYTWTEETQYF
size: -; V: TRBV7-7; J: TRBJ2-1; D: -; DNA: TGTGCCAGCAGCTTAGCGATTAGCGGTAATGAGCAGTTCTTC; CDR3: CASSLAISGNEQFF
size: -; V: TRBV11-2; J: TRBJ1-1; D: TRBD1; DNA: TGTGCCAGCAGCCTAACGACAGGGCTGCGGGGTGAAGCTTTCTTT; CDR3: CASSLTTGLRGEAFF
size: -; V: TRBV6-6; J: TRBJ2-1; D: -; DNA: TGTGCCAGCAGTTTAACTACCTCGTACAATGAGCAGTTCTTC; CDR3: CASSLTTSYNEQFF
size: few; V: TRBV2; J: TRBJ2-1; D: TRBD2; DNA: TGTGCCAGCAGTGCCACGGGAGGCTACAATGAGCAGTTCTTC; CDR3: CASSATGGYNEQFF
size: -; V: TRBV4-2; J: TRBJ1-2; D: TRBD1; DNA: TGTGCCAGCAGTCAGAATCACAGGGGATCGGGTGGCTACACCTTC; CDR3: CASSQNHRGSGGYTF
size: few; V: TRBV19; J: TRBJ2-3; D: -; DNA: TGTGCCAGTAAAGTATTAGGGGAAAACACAGATACGCAGTATTTT; CDR3: CASKVLGENTDTQYF
size: -; V: TRBV5-6; J: TRBJ1-1; D: TRBD1; DNA: TGTGCCAGCAGACCGCCCCCCGGGACAGGGGACACTGAAGCTTTCTTT; CDR3: CASRPPPGTGDTEAFF
size: -; V: TRBV5-1; J: TRBJ1-2; D: -; DNA: TGCGCCAGCAGCTCATCGCTGGCTAGGGGGACGGGAGGCTACACCTTC; CDR3: CASSSSLARGTGGYTF
size: -; V: TRBV18; J: TRBJ1-2; D: TRBD1; DNA: TGTGCCAGCTCACCAGCCGGGACAGGGACAATCGGGGGCTACACCTTC; CDR3: CASSPAGTGTIGGYTF
size: -; V: TRBV7-6; J: TRBJ2-7; D: TRBD1; DNA: TGTGCCAGCAGTAAACAGGGGGCCCACGAGCAGTACTTC; CDR3: CASSKQGAHEQYF
size: -; V: TRBV7-2; J: TRBJ2-3; D: TRBD2; DNA: TGTGCCAGCAGCGAATCTGGACTAGCGGGGGGGCCGGACACAGATACGCAGTATTTT; CDR3: CASSESGLAGGPDTDTQYF
size: -; V: TRBV7-2; J: TRBJ2-7; D: -; DNA: TGTGCCAGCAGCTCATCGGCCACCCCCTACGAGCAGTACTTC; CDR3: CASSSSATPYEQYF
size: -; V: TRBV7-3; J: TRBJ2-1; D: TRBD2; DNA: TGTGCCAGCAGCCTCTCGTATGGAGCGGGGAAGGACAATGAGCAGTTCTTC; CDR3: CASSLSYGAGKDNEQFF
size: -; V: TRBV28; J: TRBJ1-5; D: TRBD1; DNA: TGTGCCAGCAGGGGCAGGGGGAAGGGTAAAAATGAGCCCCAGCATTTT; CDR3: CASRGRGKGKNEPQHF
size: -; V: TRBV19; J: TRBJ1-2; D: -; DNA: TGTGCCAGTCTCGAAGGACGAGGTCCCTATGGCTACACCTTC; CDR3: CASLEGRGPYGYTF
size: once; V: TRBV19; J: TRBJ2-2; D: -; DNA: TGTGCCAGTAGGCTTGCCGGGGTGAACACCGGGGAGCTGTTTTTT; CDR3: CASRLAGVNTGELFF
size: -; V: TRBV6-1; J: TRBJ2-2; D: TRBD1; DNA: TGTGCCATCCTGACCCGGGACAGGAAGGCCGGGGAGCTGTTTTTT; CDR3: CAILTRDRKAGELFF
size: -; V: TRBV18; J: TRBJ2-7; D: -; DNA: TGTGCCAGCTCACCACCTAAGCCACAAAGCTCCTACGAGCAGTACTTC; CDR3: CASSPPKPQSSYEQYF
size: once; V: TRBV5-4; J: TRBJ2-3; D: TRBD1; DNA: TGTGCCAGCAGCTTGGCGGGACAGGGTACAGATACGCAGTATTTT; CDR3: CASSLAGQGTDTQYF
size: -; V: TRBV5-6; J: TRBJ2-7; D: -; DNA: TGTGCCAGCAGCCTACAGCGCTACGAGCAGTACTTC; CDR3: CASSLQRYEQYF
size: -; V: TRBV5-1; J: TRBJ2-5; D: -; DNA: TGCGCCAGCAGCTTGATGAACAGCCAAGAGACCCAGTACTTC; CDR3: CASSLMNSQETQYF
size: once; V: TRBV18; J: TRBJ1-5; D: -; DNA: TGTGCCAGCTCGTCAGACAGTGCGGGTGTAAACCAGCCCCAGCATTTT; CDR3: CASSSDSAGVNQPQHF
size: -; V: TRBV7-9; J: TRBJ2-1; D: TRBD1; DNA: TGTGCCAGCAGCTTTGCGGGACAGGGATCTCATGAGCAGTTCTTC; CDR3: CASSFAGQGSHEQFF
size: -; V: TRBV28; J: TRBJ1-5; D: TRBD1; DNA: TGTGCCAGCAGTTCCGGACAGGGGAATCAGCCCCAGCATTTT; CDR3: CASSSGQGNQPQHF
size: -; V: TRBV5-1; J: TRBJ1-1; D: -; DNA: TGCGCCAGCAGCCTGGTCGGACGGAGACTTAACACTGAAGCTTTCTTT; CDR3: CASSLVGRRLNTEAFF
size: -; V: TRBV7-2; J: TRBJ1-5; D: -; DNA: TGTGCCAGCAGCTTAGAATATCAGCCCCAGCATTTT; CDR3: CASSLEYQPQHF
size: -; V: TRBV6-5; J: TRBJ1-2; D: -; DNA: TGTGCCAGCCGAGACTCAGCTAACTATGGCTACACCTTC; CDR3: CASRDSANYGYTF
size: -; V: TRBV13; J: TRBJ2-4; D: TRBD2; DNA: TGTGCCAGCAGCCACAGCTCTAGCGGGGGGGCCCAGGCGGCCAAAAACATTCAGTACTTC; CDR3: CASSHSSSGGAQAAKNIQYF
size: -; V: TRBV7-9; J: TRBJ2-3; D: TRBD1; DNA: TGTGCCAGCAGCTTAACAGGGGTGGGCACAGATACGCAGTATTTT; CDR3: CASSLTGVGTDTQYF
size: -; V: TRBV6-1; J: TRBJ1-5; D: -; DNA: TGTGCCAGCAGTCGGCCAGAGCAGAATCAGCCCCAGCATTTT; CDR3: CASSRPEQNQPQHF
size: -; V: TRBV5-1; J: TRBJ2-3; D: -; DNA: TGCGCCAGCAGCGACGGGAGTGGTGCAGATACGCAGTATTTT; CDR3: CASSDGSGADTQYF
size: -; V: TRBV9; J: TRBJ2-3; D: -; DNA: TGTGCCAGCAGCGTAGAAAACAGGAACGTCGCGCAGTATTTT; CDR3: CASSVENRNVAQYF
size: -; V: TRBV18; J: TRBJ2-7; D: -; DNA: TGTGCCAGCTCACCACCCCAGGGACCGGGTTACGAGCAGTACTTC; CDR3: CASSPPQGPGYEQYF
size: -; V: TRBV5-6; J: TRBJ2-7; D: -; DNA: TGTGCCAGCACACTATCCGGGACGGAGAATTACGAGCAGTACTTC; CDR3: CASTLSGTENYEQYF
size: -; V: TRBV5-1; J: TRBJ2-3; D: -; DNA: TGCGCCAGCAGCCGCGACAGAACAGATACGCAGTATTTT; CDR3: CASSRDRTDTQYF
size: -; V: TRBV5-1; J: TRBJ1-1; D: -; DNA: TGCGCCAGCAGCGAGGTGTGGGGGTTGAACACTGAAGCTTTCTTT; CDR3: CASSEVWGLNTEAFF
size: -; V: TRBV9; J: TRBJ2-7; D: -; DNA: TGTGCCAGCAGCGCGCTGGCGGGGGCCCTCTACGAGCAGTACTTC; CDR3: CASSALAGALYEQYF
size: few; V: TRBV6-1; J: TRBJ2-2; D: -; DNA: TGTGCCAGCAGGCGGGGTGCGTCGGACACCGGGGAGCTGTTTTTT; CDR3: CASRRGASDTGELFF
size: -; V: TRBV2; J: TRBJ1-1; D: -; DNA: TGTGCCAGCAGTAAAACCCCTCGGGACACGGGAAAAGCTTTCTTT; CDR3: CASSKTPRDTGKAFF
size: few; V: TRBV28; J: TRBJ2-1; D: -; DNA: TGTGCCAGCAGTTTACGTAATGAGCAGTTCTTC; CDR3: CASSLRNEQFF
size: -; V: TRBV25-1; J: TRBJ2-7; D: -; DNA: TGTGCCAGCAGTGAACAGGCTGCTAGGGGGTCTCGCCGCGAGCAGTACTTC; CDR3: CASSEQAARGSRREQYF
size: -; V: TRBV5-4; J: TRBJ1-4; D: TRBD1; DNA: TGTGCCAGCAGCTTCGGAGGGGGCGAGGAAAAACTGTTTTTT; CDR3: CASSFGGGEEKLFF
size: -; V: TRBV18; J: TRBJ2-7; D: TRBD2; DNA: TGTGCCAGCTCACTGACTAGCGGGAACTCCTACGAGCAGTACTTC; CDR3: CASSLTSGNSYEQYF
size: -; V: TRBV5-1; J: TRBJ1-2; D: -; DNA: TGCGCCAGCAGCTTGGAGGGGGGCCGGAGCAGAGGGTTGGGGACCGGCTACACCTTC; CDR3: CASSLEGGRSRGLGTGYTF
size: once; V: TRBV2; J: TRBJ1-3; D: TRBD1; DNA: TGTGCCAGCAGTGCGGGACAGGCCACTAGGGCGGGAAACACCATATATTTT; CDR3: CASSAGQATRAGNTIYF
size: once; V: TRBV19; J: TRBJ2-2; D: TRBD2; DNA: TGTGCCAGTAGTATCCCAGCGGGAGTAGGTACCGGGGAGCTGTTTTTT; CDR3: CASSIPAGVGTGELFF
size: -; V: TRBV9; J: TRBJ2-3; D: -; DNA: TGTGCCAGCAGTTCTTTGGAGGGGGGCACAGATACGCAGTATTTT; CDR3: CASSSLEGGTDTQYF
size: -; V: TRBV25-1; J: TRBJ2-5; D: TRBD1; DNA: TGTGCCAGCAGTGCCTTCCGGGACAGGTTACAAGAGACCCAGTACTTC; CDR3: CASSAFRDRLQETQYF
size: -; V: TRBV10-2; J: TRBJ2-2; D: -; DNA: TGCGCCAGCGGGGCCAGGGTGGGGAGTCGTAGCGGGGAGCTGTTTTTT; CDR3: CASGARVGSRSGELFF
size: once; V: TRBV9; J: TRBJ1-1; D: -; DNA: TGTGCCAGCAACACTAATCGACACCAGGCCATGAACACTGAAGCTTTCTTT; CDR3: CASNTNRHQAMNTEAFF
size: -; V: TRBV6-1; J: TRBJ1-5; D: -; DNA: TGTGCCAGCAGTGAGGCGGGAATTTATAGCAATCAGCCCCAGCATTTT; CDR3: CASSEAGIYSNQPQHF
size: -; V: TRBV19; J: TRBJ2-1; D: TRBD2; DNA: TGTGCCAGTACCTACAGACTAGCGGGGGGCATGAATGAGCAGTTCTTC; CDR3: CASTYRLAGGMNEQFF
size: -; V: TRBV27; J: TRBJ2-3; D: -; DNA: TGTGCCAGCAGTGTGGGGGGTACCCTCACAGATACGCAGTATTTT; CDR3: CASSVGGTLTDTQYF
size: -; V: TRBV5-1; J: TRBJ2-1; D: -; DNA: TGCGCCAGCAGCTTGGGAGTGGCATCTTCTGGCAATGAGCAGTTCTTC; CDR3: CASSLGVASSGNEQFF
size: -; V: TRBV6-5; J: TRBJ2-7; D: TRBD1; DNA: TGTGCCAGCAGGGGACAGTCCTACGAGCAGTACTTC; CDR3: CASRGQSYEQYF